Here is one T cell receptor beta chain with its context. The sample comes from a study of blood T cell repertoires in COVID-19. Study in general: Acute and convalescent COVID-19 samples came from the United States, Italy and Spain. From T cells, B-cell-depleted T cells, or PBMCs came the material, which was cDNA or gDNA.

Using immunoSEQ multiplex PCR, the repertoire was profiled, and TCRdb retains in-frame clones only, with some absent. The repertoire holds about 180,000 clones, with around 77% as singletons. The CDR3 covers 15 residues. Germline V gives CDR1 LNHDA, CDR2 SQIVND (reference sequence). V trimming: 5 bases; J trimming: 5 bases; junction bases outside the gene matches: 9. The sequence was obtained from a man aged 65 to 85 with active or convalescent COVID-19. Sequenced: peripheral blood. This sequence joins TRBV19 and TRBJ2-3; TRBD1 aligns across 8 bases. The CDR3 sequence: CASSPGTGRGDTQYF. For the CDR3, the DNA is TGTGCCAGTAGTCCCGGGACAGGCAGAGGAGATACGCAGTATTTT.